A selection of T cell receptor beta chains follows, all from one sample in a study of blood T cell repertoires in COVID-19. Generated by immunoSEQ multiplex PCR, the TCRdb table keeps only in-frame clones and is missing some. The sample includes roughly 100,000 clones, over 80% seen only once; the top ten take 15% to 20%. The material sequenced was peripheral blood. The source is a man aged 50-59 years with acute or convalescent COVID-19. CDR3s include the opening cysteine and the closing phenylalanine or tryptophan. The order of the fields is CDR3 length, V gene, D gene, J gene, clone size, CDR3 protein, CDR3 DNA. The D gene is left open where the match is weak. A row's size may be missing; if present it is once, few, many or a size class.

>14|TRBV28|TRBD2|TRBJ2-7|.
CASSFPPPGGEQYF
TGTGCCAGCAGTTTCCCCCCCCCGGGAGGGGAGCAGTACTTC
>15|TRBV4-1|.|TRBJ2-5|.
CASSQEGRDQETQYF
TGCGCCAGCAGCCAAGAGGGCAGAGACCAAGAGACCCAGTACTTC
>16|TRBV7-2|.|TRBJ2-7|.
CASSLAPQPTSYEQYF
TGTGCCAGCAGCTTAGCGCCACAGCCAACCTCCTACGAGCAGTACTTC
>17|TRBV7-9|TRBD2|TRBJ2-1|.
CAIPVPKTSGGAGEQFF
TGTGCCATCCCAGTCCCTAAGACTAGCGGGGGGGCGGGTGAGCAGTTCTTC
>18|TRBV29-1|TRBD2|TRBJ2-2|.
CSAIDTSGGLINTGELFF
TGCAGCGCTATCGATACTAGCGGGGGGTTGATTAACACCGGGGAGCTGTTTTTT
>14|TRBV6-4|TRBD2|TRBJ2-1|.
CASSDGGAYNEQFF
TGTGCCAGCAGTGACGGGGGGGCCTACAATGAGCAGTTCTTC
>16|TRBV24-1|.|TRBJ1-3|.
CATSDPLDSYGNTIYF
TGTGCCACCAGTGATCCCCTTGACAGCTATGGAAACACCATATATTTT
>13|TRBV5-6|.|TRBJ1-1|.
CASSFRVWAEAFF
TGTGCCAGCAGCTTCAGGGTTTGGGCTGAAGCTTTCTTT
>15|TRBV4-2|TRBD1|TRBJ2-7|.
CASSQEGQGTGEQYF
TGTGCCAGCAGCCAAGAAGGACAGGGGACTGGAGAGCAGTACTTC
>15|TRBV9|.|TRBJ2-1|.
CASSVVSGSYNEQFF
TGTGCCAGCAGCGTAGTGAGCGGCTCCTACAATGAGCAGTTCTTC
>16|TRBV7-3|TRBD2|TRBJ2-2|.
CASSPTGGAGSGELFF
TGTGCCAGCAGCCCCACGGGGGGAGCGGGGTCCGGGGAGCTGTTTTTT
>14|TRBV27|.|TRBJ1-5|once
CASSFLDRRSAQHF
TGTGCCAGCAGTTTCCTGGACAGACGATCAGCCCAGCATTTT
>17|TRBV7-6|TRBD1|TRBJ1-2|.
CASSSSGQGSANYGYTF
TGTGCCAGCAGCTCTTCGGGACAGGGGTCAGCTAACTATGGCTACACCTTC
>14|TRBV28|TRBD1|TRBJ2-3|.
CASTDRVSTDTQYF
TGTGCCAGCACTGACAGGGTTAGCACAGATACGCAGTATTTT
>14|TRBV19|TRBD1|TRBJ2-1|.
CASSIGTGYNEQFF
TGTGCCAGTAGTATAGGGACAGGGTACAATGAGCAGTTCTTC
>17|TRBV4-2|TRBD1|TRBJ1-2|once
CASSQDEDRRFIYGYTF
TGTGCCAGCAGCCAAGATGAGGACAGGAGATTCATCTATGGCTACACCTTC
>14|TRBV7-6|.|TRBJ1-2|.
CASSAGGQGYGYTF
TGTGCCAGCAGCGCCGGGGGGCAAGGCTATGGCTACACCTTC
>17|TRBV6-6|TRBD1|TRBJ2-3|.
CASSRNPGTGKKDTQYF
TGTGCCAGCAGCCGAAATCCCGGGACAGGGAAAAAAGATACGCAGTATTTT
>13|TRBV11-3|.|TRBJ2-7|.
CASSSRTFSEQYF
TGTGCCAGCAGCTCCCGGACATTTTCCGAGCAGTACTTC
>14|TRBV7-8|TRBD1|TRBJ1-1|.
CASRQGARNTEAFF
TGTGCCAGCAGACAGGGGGCCAGGAACACTGAAGCTTTCTTT
>13|TRBV6-5|.|TRBJ1-2|.
CASSYGPNYGYTF
TGTGCCAGCAGTTACGGCCCGAACTATGGCTACACCTTC
>13|TRBV7-2|.|TRBJ2-7|.
CASSSTTPTEQYF
TGTGCCAGCAGCTCTACCACTCCCACTGAGCAGTACTTC
>16|TRBV6-6|.|TRBJ1-5|.
CASSYSSGLYNQPQHF
TGTGCCAGCAGTTACTCGTCAGGTCTTTACAATCAGCCCCAGCATTTT
>15|TRBV28|TRBD1|TRBJ1-2|.
CASSSDRALIYGYTF
TGTGCCAGCAGTTCTGACAGGGCCCTCATCTATGGCTACACCTTC
>12|TRBV12-3/TRBV12-4|.|TRBJ1-2|.
CASSGLNYGYTF
TGTGCCAGCAGTGGACTAAATTATGGCTACACCTTC
>13|TRBV5-8|.|TRBJ1-1|.
CASSHRHLREAFF
TGTGCCAGCAGCCATCGTCACCTTCGGGAAGCTTTCTTT
>14|TRBV7-8|TRBD1|TRBJ1-2|.
CASSSSGQSYGYTF
TGTGCCAGCAGCTCATCGGGACAGAGCTATGGCTACACCTTC
>17|TRBV4-3|TRBD1|TRBJ1-5|.
CASSQDWGTGVLQAQHF
TGCGCCAGCAGCCAAGATTGGGGGACAGGTGTATTGCAGGCCCAGCATTTT
>17|TRBV24-1|.|TRBJ2-1|.
CATSDSPQAGSYNEQFF
TGTGCCACCAGTGATTCCCCCCAAGCGGGCTCCTACAATGAGCAGTTCTTC
>14|TRBV5-4|.|TRBJ2-7|.
CASSLDAGSYEQYF
TGTGCCAGCAGCTTGGATGCAGGGTCCTACGAGCAGTACTTC
>14|TRBV6-5|TRBD2|TRBJ2-1|.
CASSLSSGATEQFF
TGTGCCAGCAGTCTATCTAGCGGGGCAACGGAGCAGTTCTTC
>14|TRBV7-9|TRBD2|TRBJ2-7|.
CASSLSGPTYEQYF
TGTGCCAGCAGTCTTAGCGGGCCCACCTACGAGCAGTACTTC
>14|TRBV4-1|.|TRBJ1-5|.
CASSQTQVNQPQHF
TGCGCCAGCAGCCAAACCCAGGTTAATCAGCCCCAGCATTTT
>15|TRBV27|.|TRBJ1-1|.
CASIYYWGANTEAFF
TGTGCCAGCATCTACTACTGGGGAGCTAACACTGAAGCTTTCTTT
>14|TRBV7-9|TRBD1|TRBJ1-4|.
CASSRGQGAEKLFF
TGTGCCAGCAGCCGAGGCCAGGGGGCCGAAAAACTGTTTTTT
>15|TRBV24-1|.|TRBJ2-7|.
CATSDSGTSTYEQYF
TGTGCCACCAGTGACTCCGGGACATCTACCTACGAGCAGTACTTC
>13|TRBV12-3/TRBV12-4|.|TRBJ1-1|.
CASTDYRNTEAFF
TGTGCCAGCACCGATTACAGGAACACTGAAGCTTTCTTT
>17|TRBV19|.|TRBJ2-2|few
CASTKRGTSANTGELFF
TGTGCCAGTACCAAGAGGGGGACCTCTGCGAACACCGGGGAGCTGTTTTTT
>14|TRBV28|.|TRBJ1-4|.
CASGLWQGGEKLFF
TGTGCCAGCGGTCTATGGCAGGGTGGCGAAAAACTGTTTTTT
>15|TRBV18|.|TRBJ1-2|.
CASSPQKTGNYGYTF
TGTGCCAGCTCACCCCAAAAAACAGGGAACTATGGCTACACCTTC
>15|TRBV28|TRBD1|TRBJ2-2|.
CASSGVDRVVGELFF
TGTGCCAGCAGCGGGGTGGACAGGGTGGTCGGGGAGCTGTTTTTT
>15|TRBV15|TRBD1|TRBJ2-2|few
CATSLPKTGGGELFF
TGTGCCACCAGCCTTCCAAAAACAGGGGGCGGGGAGCTGTTTTTT
>12|TRBV11-2|.|TRBJ2-1|once
CASSPQYNEQFF
TGTGCCAGCAGTCCTCAGTACAATGAGCAGTTCTTC
>16|TRBV18|.|TRBJ1-3|.
CASSPAGASFGNTIYF
TGTGCCAGCTCACCGGCGGGGGCCTCCTTCGGAAACACCATATATTTT
>18|TRBV7-4|TRBD1|TRBJ1-5|.
CASSAGTGVPREVQPQHF
TGTGCCAGCAGCGCCGGGACAGGGGTCCCTAGGGAGGTTCAGCCCCAGCATTTT
>17|TRBV4-3|.|TRBJ1-4|.
CASSQEGGGAHNEKLFF
TGCGCCAGCAGCCAAGAGGGCGGAGGGGCTCATAATGAAAAACTGTTTTTT
>16|TRBV28|TRBD1|TRBJ2-3|.
CASTDHSGTVADTQYF
TGTGCCAGTACCGATCACTCCGGGACAGTCGCAGATACGCAGTATTTT
>16|TRBV5-1|TRBD1|TRBJ2-5|.
CASSGRTGVWQETQYF
TGCGCCAGCAGCGGGAGGACAGGGGTCTGGCAAGAGACCCAGTACTTC
>14|TRBV19|.|TRBJ1-2|.
CASSIRGSNYGYTF
TGTGCCAGTAGTATAAGAGGTTCTAACTATGGCTACACCTTC
>16|TRBV19|.|TRBJ1-6|.
CASSLLQGSYNSPLHF
TGTGCCAGTAGTTTACTACAGGGCTCCTATAATTCACCCCTCCACTTT